The table lists the clone carrying this T cell receptor (beta chain) with a few counts. Its cognate antigen is unknown. These data belong to a study of OX40 agonist ivuxolimab in advanced cancers. TCRdb's copy holds only in-frame clones and misses some; the assay was immunoSEQ multiplex PCR. The sample holds around 67,000 clones, approximately 83% seen once. Study-wide results and caveats: By week 6 at 0.1 to 3.0 mg/kg, blood CD4+ and CD8+ T cells had expanded clonally. Near-lowest levels of clonal expansion characterized partial responders at 0.1-3.0 mg/kg.

The germline V gene encodes CDR1 LNHDA and CDR2 SQIVND (reference sequence). The ends were cut back, 0 bases at V and 0 bases at J, with 12 bases in the middle. The CDR3 runs to 17 residues. Patients were excluded for autoimmune disease history or systemic immunosuppression. This rearrangement joins TRBV19 to TRBJ1-5; unclear D gene. The source is an adult with an advanced solid tumor such as melanoma, head and neck, liver or kidney cancer. The sample here was CD4+ or CD8+ T cells sorted from blood, taken in a trial of the OX40 agonist ivuxolimab. CDR3 loop: CASSIDRGLDSNQPQHF. Here the CDR3 DNA reads TGTGCCAGTAGTATAGATCGAGGGTTGGATAGCAATCAGCCCCAGCATTTT.